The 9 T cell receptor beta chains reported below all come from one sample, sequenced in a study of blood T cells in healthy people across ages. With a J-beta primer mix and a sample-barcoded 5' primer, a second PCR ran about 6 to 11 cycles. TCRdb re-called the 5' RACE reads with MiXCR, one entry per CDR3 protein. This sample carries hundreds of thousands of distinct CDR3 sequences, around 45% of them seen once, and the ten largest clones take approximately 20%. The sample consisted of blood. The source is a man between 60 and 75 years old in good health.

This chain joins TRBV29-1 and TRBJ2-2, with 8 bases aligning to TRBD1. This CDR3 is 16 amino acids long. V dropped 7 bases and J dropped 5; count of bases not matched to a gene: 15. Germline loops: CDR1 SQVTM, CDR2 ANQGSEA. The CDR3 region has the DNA TGCAGCGGGAGCGCCGGGACAGGAATTCGGACCGGGGAGCTGTTTTTT. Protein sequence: CSGSAGTGIRTGELFF.

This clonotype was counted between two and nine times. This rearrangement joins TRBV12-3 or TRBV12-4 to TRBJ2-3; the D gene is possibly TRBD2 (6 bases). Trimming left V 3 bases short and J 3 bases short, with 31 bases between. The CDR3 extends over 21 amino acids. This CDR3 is CASSFSLLLARAEGPTDTQYF. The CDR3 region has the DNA TGTGCCAGCAGTTTTTCCCTCCTACTAGCCCGGGCTGAGGGGCCTACAGATACGCAGTATTTT.

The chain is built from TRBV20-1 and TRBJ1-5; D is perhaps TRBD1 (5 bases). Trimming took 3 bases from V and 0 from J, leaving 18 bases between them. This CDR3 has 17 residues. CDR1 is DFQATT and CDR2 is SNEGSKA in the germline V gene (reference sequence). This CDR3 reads CSASALDRAYSNQPQHF. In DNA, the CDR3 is TGCAGTGCTAGTGCCCTCGACAGAGCTTATAGCAATCAGCCCCAGCATTTT.

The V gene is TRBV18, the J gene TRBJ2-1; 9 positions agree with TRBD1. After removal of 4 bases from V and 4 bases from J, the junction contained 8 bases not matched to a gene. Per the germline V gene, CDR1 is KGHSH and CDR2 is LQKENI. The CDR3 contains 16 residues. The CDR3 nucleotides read TGTGCCAGCTCACTCCCGGACAGGGGACCATACAATGAGCAGTTCTTC. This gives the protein CASSLPDRGPYNEQFF.

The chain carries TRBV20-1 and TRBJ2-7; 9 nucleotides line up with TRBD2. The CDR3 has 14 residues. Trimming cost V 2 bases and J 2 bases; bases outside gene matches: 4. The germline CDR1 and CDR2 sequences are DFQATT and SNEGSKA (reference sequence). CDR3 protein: CSARKRGATYEQYF. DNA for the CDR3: TGCAGTGCTAGAAAGCGGGGGGCCACCTACGAGCAGTACTTC.

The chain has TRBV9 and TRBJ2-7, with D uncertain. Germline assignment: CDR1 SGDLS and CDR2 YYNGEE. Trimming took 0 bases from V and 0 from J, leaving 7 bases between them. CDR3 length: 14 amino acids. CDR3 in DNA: TGTGCCAGCAGCGTAGACATTAGCTCCTACGAGCAGTACTTC. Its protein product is CASSVDISSYEQYF.

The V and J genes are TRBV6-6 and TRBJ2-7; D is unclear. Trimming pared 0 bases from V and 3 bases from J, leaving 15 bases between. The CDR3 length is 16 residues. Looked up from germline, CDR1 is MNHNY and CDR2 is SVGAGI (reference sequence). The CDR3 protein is CASSYSSQRNLYEQYF. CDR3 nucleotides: TGTGCCAGCAGTTACTCGAGTCAGAGGAATCTCTACGAGCAGTACTTC.

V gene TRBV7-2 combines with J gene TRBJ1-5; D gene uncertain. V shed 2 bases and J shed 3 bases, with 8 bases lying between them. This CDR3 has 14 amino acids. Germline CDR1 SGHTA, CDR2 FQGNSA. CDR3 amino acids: CASSLWSDNQPQHF. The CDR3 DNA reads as TGTGCCAGCAGCTTATGGTCAGACAATCAGCCCCAGCATTTT.

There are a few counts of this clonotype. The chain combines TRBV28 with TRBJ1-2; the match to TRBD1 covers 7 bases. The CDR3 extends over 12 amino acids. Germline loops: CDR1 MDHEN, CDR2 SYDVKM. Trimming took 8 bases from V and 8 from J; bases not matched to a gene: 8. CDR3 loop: CASSSGTEGYTF. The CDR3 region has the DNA TGTGCCAGCTCTTCCGGGACAGAAGGCTACACCTTC.